This T cell receptor (beta chain) was documented in a study of naive and memory T cell subsets (dated by TCRdb to 2015 to 2018). As for the study more broadly: An open-source, UMI-based TCR alpha and beta sequencing pipeline was applied to sorted naive and memory peripheral blood T cell subsets. RNA was DNase-treated and reverse transcribed with TCR constant-region primers, mostly using SuperScript III. The results of the functional CMV T cell responses matched the IgG serology results in every case. On the study overall, not on this receptor specifically: A few larger clonotypes were found in naive repertoires, especially CD8, and these larger clonotypes were possibly memory cells re-expressing CD45RA. The repertoire findings for the naive and memory subsets could not be validated against a ground truth because none was available. After error correction, only a single occurrence was seen for over 95% of naive TCR sequences, so much steeper abundance distributions were produced than in memory subsets. Single alpha or beta chain sequences, rather than paired alpha/beta receptors, were used to define clonotypes. In both CD4 and CD8 cells, a rise in Gini index and a fall in Shannon and inverse Simpson diversity were observed from naive through CM, EM and EMRA. RNA-based TCR counts may be affected by expression changes linked to T cell activation and differentiation. TCR abundance followed a power law with an exponent that was different for naive and memory subsets but consistent across the three individuals.

The library was made by UMI-ligation and nested PCR. The beta constant-region primer was an equimolar mix of two oligonucleotides covering both TRBC1 and TRBC2. Four rounds of PCR, combining the SP2 primer with nested alpha and beta constant-region primers, were used to amplify the ligated cDNA. T4 RNA ligase 1 ligated a single-stranded oligonucleotide carrying the SP2 primer and a 12-nucleotide UMI to the cDNA 3' end. Incubation of the ligation reaction was carried out at 16 degrees C for roughly 19-24 hours. PCR2 was typically performed as a SYBR Green qPCR and was stopped at a predetermined threshold so that over-amplification was prevented. Agencourt AMPure XP magnetic beads were used for all purifications after the first. Library quantification was done by Qubit, followed by a TapeStation check on which the main peak was expected at around 650 bp. The pooled libraries were sequenced on an Illumina MiSeq using v2 2x251 paired-end kits, which usually yielded about 0.9-2.1 million reads per sample. Each sample's library went into the pool at 4 to 5 nM, and roughly 5-7.5% PhiX was added to help with cluster recognition. Per the authors' processing: FASTQ reads processed by Demultiplexor were assigned V and J genes by Decombinator through tag matching that tolerated a single base-pair mismatch. By using UMIs, Collapsinator corrected both sequencing errors and the frequency errors caused by PCR heterogeneity. CDR3Translator translated TCRs and extracted CDR3s from the conserved cysteine to the FGXG phenylalanine, flagging non-productive sequences. Gini, Shannon entropy and inverse Simpson indices were calculated on repertoires subsampled to equal numbers of UMI-defined TCRs. Within the linear range, a power law was fitted by maximum likelihood to the distributions of clonotype abundance. On one naive CD8 sample, the pipeline and MIGEC gave similar UMI counts, unique TCR numbers and clonal distributions. One analysis removed from the naive repertoire any naive TCRs that were also found in any memory subset from the same donor. Repertoires were searched for around 7,300 CMV-associated CDR3 sequences compiled from VDJdb and a published dataset. TCRdb reprocessing: public reads trimmed at Q25 with fastp, clones called with MiXCR, in-frame beta chains kept. Each entry merges the rows of one CDR3 protein and shows their most common DNA and genes. It is TCRdb's table, rather than the study itself, that gives the V and J calls and clone size. The sample table records some 80,000 distinct CDR3 sequences; 9% to 9.5% of these occur just once. In total, the top ten clones hold 1.2% of the sample.

From the second PCR step on, the TCR alpha and beta chain libraries were amplified in separate reactions. Donor CMV status was determined by IFNgamma production from CD4+ T cells after overnight stimulation of fresh PBMCs with CMV viral lysate. Using Miltenyi beads, CD4 T cells were first positively selected, and CD8 T cells were then positively selected from the CD4-negative fraction. Cells were stained for CD3, CD4, CD8, CD45RA, CD27 and a live/dead dye and were sorted on a BD Aria II into four subsets based on CD45RA and CD27. A few healthy volunteers provided blood, and the blood of each volunteer was split into CD4 and CD8 T cells and then into four differentiation subsets. About 130 ml of peripheral blood was collected from each donor, and PBMC were isolated by Ficoll-Paque PLUS density-gradient centrifugation. The sorted cells were lysed in RLT buffer, after which RNA was extracted using a Qiagen RNeasy kit and kept at -80 degrees C.

Comments on this clonotype: This clone's antigen is unknown. Base quality data are lacking; no much larger clone is found one base away.

Material: naive CD8+ T cells from blood. This specimen's cell subset or site label, per the study, means: naive T cells, CD45RA high CD27+. The source of this sequence is a human donor in good health.

CDR3 sequence: CASSYTGLVTDTQYF. The DNA sequence is given as TGTGCCAGCAGTTATACGGGACTAGTGACAGATACGCAGTATTTT. The rearranged segments are TRBV28 and TRBJ2-3, and TRBD2 aligns with 8 junction nucleotides. From a lookup of the germline V gene, CDR1 and CDR2 are MDHEN and SYDVKM. The germline V and J ends show losses of 4 bases and 3 bases respectively, and no gene match explains 6 bases of the junction. From the cysteine through the phenylalanine, the CDR3 covers 15 amino acids. Here the CDR3 DNA is all that survives: 45 bases in frame from base 1. Extended through the reference TRBV28 and TRBJ2-3 proteins, this CDR3 yields the full variable domain: DVKVTQSSRYLVKRTGEKVFLECVQDMDHENMFWYRQDPGLGLRLIYFSYDVKMKEKGDIPEGYSVSREKKERFSLILESASTNQTSMYLCASSYTGLVTDTQYFGPGTRLTVL.